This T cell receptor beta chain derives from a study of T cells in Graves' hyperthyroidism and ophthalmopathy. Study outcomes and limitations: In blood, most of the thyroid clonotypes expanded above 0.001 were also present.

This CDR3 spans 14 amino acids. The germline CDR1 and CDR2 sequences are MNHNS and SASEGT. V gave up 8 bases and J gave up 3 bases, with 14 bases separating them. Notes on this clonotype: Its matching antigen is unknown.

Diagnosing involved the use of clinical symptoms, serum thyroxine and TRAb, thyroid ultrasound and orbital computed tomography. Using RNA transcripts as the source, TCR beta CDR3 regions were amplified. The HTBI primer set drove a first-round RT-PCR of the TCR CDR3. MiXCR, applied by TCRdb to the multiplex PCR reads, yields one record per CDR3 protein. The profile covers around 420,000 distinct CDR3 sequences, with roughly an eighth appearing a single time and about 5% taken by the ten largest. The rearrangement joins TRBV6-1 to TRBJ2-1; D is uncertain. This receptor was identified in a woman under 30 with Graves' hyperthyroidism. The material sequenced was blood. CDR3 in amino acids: CASAIVGLYNEQFF. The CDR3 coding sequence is TGTGCCAGCGCTATAGTAGGCCTCTACAATGAGCAGTTCTTC.